The clone carrying this TCR beta chain has a handful of counts. The sample comes from a study of blood T cells in healthy people across ages. Study information: About one barcoded beta molecule per two T cells came from capture by template switching.

A second roughly 6 to 11 cycle PCR used barcoded and J-beta primers. TCRdb itself ran the 5' RACE reads through MiXCR, one entry per CDR3 protein. The data hold approximately 1.5 million distinct CDR3 sequences, with around 36% observed a single time. Germline-derived CDR1 and CDR2 are SEHNR and FQNEAQ (reference sequence). Trimming took 7 bases from V and 5 from J; bases not matched to a gene: 6. The CDR3 has 14 residues. The material sequenced was blood. The chain employs TRBV7-9 and TRBJ2-1; 9 nucleotides agree with TRBD1. This sequence was found in a woman in her 30s in good health. The chain's CDR3 is CASTFRTGDNEQFF. The CDR3 DNA is TGTGCCAGCACCTTTCGGACAGGGGACAATGAGCAGTTCTTC.